These T cell receptor beta chains were read from a single sample in a study of blood T cell repertoires in COVID-19. Data came from immunoSEQ multiplex PCR; TCRdb stores just in-frame clones and leaves some out. This table has around 200,000 clones, roughly 89% appearing once. The sequenced sample consisted of PBMCs or T cells enriched from blood (not recorded which). Receptors originate from a woman aged 40 to 49 with acute COVID-19. CDR3s include the opening cysteine and the closing phenylalanine or tryptophan. Fields, in order: CDR3 length, V gene, J gene, D gene, clone size, CDR3 protein, CDR3 DNA. A D gene is named only where the DNA matches it firmly. Only part of the rows carry a size: once, few, many, or a class if the clone is expanded.

14,TRBV10-3,TRBJ1-6,.,.,CAISVWGEGSPLHF,TGTGCCATCAGTGTCTGGGGGGAAGGTTCACCCCTCCACTTT
16,TRBV9,TRBJ2-3,TRBD2,.,CASSRSSGGLTDTQYF,TGTGCCAGCAGCCGATCTAGCGGGGGGCTCACAGATACGCAGTATTTT
11,TRBV19,TRBJ1-1,.,.,CASSIRGVPFF,TGTGCCAGTAGTATACGGGGTGTTCCATTCTTT
16,TRBV12-5,TRBJ1-5,TRBD1,.,CASGSYHRGINQPQHF,TGTGCTAGTGGTTCGTATCACAGGGGTATTAATCAGCCCCAGCATTTT
16,TRBV11-2,TRBJ2-5,.,.,CASSFGDAGVKETQYF,TGTGCCAGCAGCTTCGGTGACGCAGGGGTCAAGGAGACCCAGTACTTC
15,TRBV27,TRBJ2-3,.,.,CASSPRLVSTDTQYF,TGTGCCAGCAGTCCGAGACTAGTTAGCACAGATACGCAGTATTTT
14,TRBV10-3,TRBJ2-7,TRBD2,.,CAISVGLPIYEQYF,TGTGCCATCAGTGTGGGACTACCCATCTACGAGCAGTACTTC
16,TRBV5-6,TRBJ2-3,TRBD2,.,CASSLGVAGYTDTQYF,TGTGCCAGCAGCTTGGGAGTAGCGGGCTACACAGATACGCAGTATTTT
14,TRBV6-1,TRBJ2-5,TRBD2,.,CASSDSASGETQYF,TGTGCCAGCAGTGATTCAGCTAGCGGAGAGACCCAGTACTTC
15,TRBV5-1,TRBJ1-4,TRBD1,once,CASSLGDRAFEKLFF,TGCGCCAGCAGCTTGGGGGACAGGGCTTTTGAAAAACTGTTTTTT
19,TRBV3-1/TRBV3-2,TRBJ2-3,TRBD2,.,CASSQRLIGRALSTDTQYF,TGTGCCAGCAGCCAACGTCTTATCGGGAGGGCTCTTAGCACAGATACGCAGTATTTT
16,TRBV7-6,TRBJ2-7,TRBD1,once,CASSPSAGQGNYEQYF,TGTGCCAGCAGCCCATCGGCGGGACAGGGAAACTACGAGCAGTACTTC
18,TRBV4-2,TRBJ1-4,.,.,CASSQEITGGPQNEKLFF,TGTGCCAGCAGCCAAGAAATTACGGGGGGTCCCCAAAATGAAAAACTGTTTTTT
18,TRBV2,TRBJ2-3,TRBD1,.,CASSESWGTGANTDTQYF,TGTGCCAGCAGTGAATCCTGGGGGACAGGGGCCAACACAGATACGCAGTATTTT
18,TRBV5-8,TRBJ1-1,TRBD1,.,CASRSDDGVTGGNTEAFF,TGTGCCAGCAGATCGGATGATGGGGTGACAGGGGGGAACACTGAAGCTTTCTTT
13,TRBV3-1/TRBV3-2,TRBJ1-2,.,.,CASSSTANYGYTF,TGTGCCAGCAGCTCGACAGCTAACTATGGCTACACCTTC
16,TRBV3-1/TRBV3-2,TRBJ2-7,TRBD2,.,CASSQGTSGSWYEQYF,TGTGCCAGCAGCCAAGGGACTAGCGGGAGTTGGTACGAGCAGTACTTC
14,TRBV2,TRBJ2-7,.,.,CASSPQGPSYEQYF,TGTGCCAGCAGCCCCCAGGGGCCCTCCTACGAGCAGTACTTC
17,TRBV14,TRBJ2-7,.,.,CASSQVLKMYTSYEQYF,TGTGCCAGCAGCCAAGTACTTAAGATGTATACCTCCTACGAGCAGTACTTC
17,TRBV27,TRBJ1-6,.,.,CASSLDGRSSYNSPLHF,TGTGCCAGCAGTTTAGATGGGAGGAGCTCCTATAATTCACCCCTCCACTTT
15,TRBV29-1,TRBJ2-5,TRBD1,.,CSAAGTGLGQETQYF,TGCAGCGCCGCCGGGACAGGGCTGGGCCAAGAGACCCAGTACTTC
15,TRBV11-3,TRBJ2-1,TRBD1,.,CASSLGGTGYNEQFF,TGTGCCAGCAGCTTAGGAGGGACAGGGTACAATGAGCAGTTCTTC
17,TRBV15,TRBJ2-7,TRBD2,.,CATSRVGSGGFSYEQYF,TGTGCCACCAGCAGAGTTGGTAGCGGGGGGTTTTCCTACGAGCAGTACTTC
13,TRBV29-1,TRBJ2-7,.,.,CSVEPGGGYEQYF,TGCAGCGTTGAGCCGGGGGGCGGGTACGAGCAGTACTTC
17,TRBV28,TRBJ2-2,.,.,CASSSRGAGKNTGELFF,TGTGCCAGCAGTTCCCGCGGGGCGGGAAAGAACACCGGGGAGCTGTTTTTT
17,TRBV5-1,TRBJ2-5,TRBD2,.,CASSPGLAVSSQETQYF,TGCGCCAGCAGCCCTGGACTAGCGGTCTCATCACAAGAGACCCAGTACTTC
14,TRBV27,TRBJ1-2,TRBD1,.,CASSPAQGAYGYTF,TGTGCCAGCAGTCCCGCGCAGGGGGCATATGGCTACACCTTC
12,TRBV7-8,TRBJ1-2,.,.,CASSEYSYGYTF,TGTGCCAGCAGCGAGTACAGCTATGGCTACACCTTC
14,TRBV7-3,TRBJ1-1,.,.,CASSLGPENTEAFF,TGTGCCAGCAGCTTAGGGCCGGAGAACACTGAAGCTTTCTTT
12,TRBV12-3/TRBV12-4,TRBJ1-1,.,.,CASRTGQSEAFF,TGTGCCAGCAGAACTGGACAGAGTGAAGCTTTCTTT
13,TRBV2,TRBJ2-7,.,once,CASSRLEIYEQYF,TGTGCCAGCAGCCGACTAGAAATCTACGAGCAGTACTTC
16,TRBV5-4,TRBJ2-3,TRBD2,.,CASSLDRGGRTDTQYF,TGTGCCAGCAGCTTGGACCGGGGGGGCAGGACAGATACGCAGTATTTT
15,TRBV4-1,TRBJ2-1,TRBD2,.,CASSHRTSGSYEQFF,TGCGCCAGCAGCCACAGGACTAGCGGGAGTTATGAGCAGTTCTTC
14,TRBV19,TRBJ2-7,.,.,CASSALDTRSEQYF,TGTGCCAGTAGTGCCCTGGACACCCGCTCCGAGCAGTACTTC
15,TRBV7-3,TRBJ2-5,TRBD2,.,CASSLFTGGIETQYF,TGTGCCAGCAGCTTATTTACGGGAGGCATCGAGACCCAGTACTTC
16,TRBV14,TRBJ1-6,TRBD1,.,CASSESPQGRSSPLHF,TGTGCCAGCAGCGAATCCCCACAGGGGAGGAGTTCACCCCTCCACTTT
15,TRBV14,TRBJ2-5,.,.,CASSQVGDSQETQYF,TGTGCCAGCAGCCAAGTGGGGGACTCCCAAGAGACCCAGTACTTC
19,TRBV4-2,TRBJ2-3,TRBD2,.,CASSFRLGTSGSFADTQYF,TGTGCCAGCAGCTTCCGCTTAGGGACTAGCGGGAGTTTCGCAGATACGCAGTATTTT
15,TRBV6-5,TRBJ1-1,.,.,CASSPRYRSNTEAFF,TGTGCCAGCAGCCCCCGGTATCGTTCGAACACTGAAGCTTTCTTT
12,TRBV4-1,TRBJ1-2,TRBD1,.,CASSHRQGGYTF,TGCGCCAGCAGCCACCGACAGGGCGGCTACACCTTC
15,TRBV18,TRBJ2-5,TRBD2,.,CASSPGLAEGETQYF,TGTGCCAGCTCACCAGGGCTAGCGGAGGGGGAGACCCAGTACTTC
13,TRBV2,TRBJ1-4,.,.,CASSEVTQEKLFF,TGTGCCAGCAGTGAAGTGACACAAGAAAAACTGTTTTTT
13,TRBV7-9,TRBJ2-1,.,once,CASCPGGLDEQFF,TGTGCCAGTTGTCCGGGGGGCCTGGATGAGCAGTTCTTC
13,TRBV30,TRBJ1-1,.,.,CAWSRGVNTEAFF,TGTGCCTGGAGCCGGGGGGTGAACACTGAAGCTTTCTTT
14,TRBV9,TRBJ2-5,.,once,CASSGSGVQETQYF,TGTGCCAGCAGTGGTTCGGGGGTTCAAGAGACCCAGTACTTC
13,TRBV7-2,TRBJ2-1,.,.,CASSISRGNEQFF,TGTGCCAGCAGCATTTCCCGGGGCAATGAGCAGTTCTTC
14,TRBV2,TRBJ2-3,TRBD2,.,CASSPGLVLDTQYF,TGTGCCAGCAGTCCGGGACTAGTACTAGATACGCAGTATTTT
15,TRBV28,TRBJ1-5,.,once,CASSLGPPWNQPQHF,TGTGCCAGCAGTTTAGGGCCACCCTGGAATCAGCCCCAGCATTTT
15,TRBV7-8,TRBJ2-5,TRBD2,.,CASSAGLAGQETQYF,TGTGCCAGCAGCGCGGGACTAGCGGGCCAAGAGACCCAGTACTTC
11,TRBV2,TRBJ1-6,.,.,CASQVQPPLHF,TGTGCCAGCCAGGTGCAGCCACCCCTCCACTTT
17,TRBV5-4,TRBJ2-3,TRBD2,.,CASSRSLSGGAKDTQYF,TGTGCCAGCAGCCGAAGCCTTAGCGGGGGGGCCAAGGATACGCAGTATTTT